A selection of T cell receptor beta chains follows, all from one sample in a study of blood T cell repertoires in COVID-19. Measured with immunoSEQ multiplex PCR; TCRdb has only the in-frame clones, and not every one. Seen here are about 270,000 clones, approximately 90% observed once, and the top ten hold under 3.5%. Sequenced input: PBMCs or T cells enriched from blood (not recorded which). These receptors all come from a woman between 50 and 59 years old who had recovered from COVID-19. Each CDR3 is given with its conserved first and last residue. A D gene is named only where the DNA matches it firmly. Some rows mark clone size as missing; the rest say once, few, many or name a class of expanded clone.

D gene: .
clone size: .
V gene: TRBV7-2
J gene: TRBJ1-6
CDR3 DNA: TGTGCCAGCAGGCCACAGGCCCAACCTAATTCACCCCTCCACTTT
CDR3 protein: CASRPQAQPNSPLHF

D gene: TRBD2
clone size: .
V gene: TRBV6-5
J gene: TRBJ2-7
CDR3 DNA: TGTGCCAGCAGCCTTTATAGCGGGAGTCGGTACGAGCAGTACTTC
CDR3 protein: CASSLYSGSRYEQYF

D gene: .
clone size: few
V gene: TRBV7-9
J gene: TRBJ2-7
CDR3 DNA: TGTGCCAGCAGCCCCCGGGGGACCTACGAGCAGTACTTC
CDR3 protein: CASSPRGTYEQYF

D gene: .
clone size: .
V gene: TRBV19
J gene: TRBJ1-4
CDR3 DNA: TGTGCCAGTAGCCCCCCGGGGGGCGGTGAAAAACTGTTTTTT
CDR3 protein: CASSPPGGGEKLFF

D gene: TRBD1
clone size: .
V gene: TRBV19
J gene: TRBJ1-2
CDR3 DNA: TGTGCCAGTAGGAACTCGGACAGGTTAGGCTATGGCTACACCTTC
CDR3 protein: CASRNSDRLGYGYTF

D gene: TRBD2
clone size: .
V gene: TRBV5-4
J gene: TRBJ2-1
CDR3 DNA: TGTGCCAGCAGCCTGGCAAGACGAGAGGCTAGCGGTTACAATGAGCAGTTCTTC
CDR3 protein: CASSLARREASGYNEQFF

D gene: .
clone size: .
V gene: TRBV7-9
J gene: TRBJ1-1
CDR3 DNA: TGTGCCAGCAGCAGGACTGATCGCGAAGCTTTCTTT
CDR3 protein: CASSRTDREAFF

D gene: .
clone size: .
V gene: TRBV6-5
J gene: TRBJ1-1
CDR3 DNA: TGTGCCAGCAGACGACTGGACAAACTGAACACTGAAGCTTTCTTT
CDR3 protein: CASRRLDKLNTEAFF

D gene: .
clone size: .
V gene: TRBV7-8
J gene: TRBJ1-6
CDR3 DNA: TGTGCCAGCAGCTTACTTAGTGGGCAGGGAATCTCCTATAATTCACCCCTCCACTTT
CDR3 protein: CASSLLSGQGISYNSPLHF

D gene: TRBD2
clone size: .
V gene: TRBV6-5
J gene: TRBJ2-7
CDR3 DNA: TGTGCCAGTACGGGACTAGAGTCCTACGAGCAGTACTTC
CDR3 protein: CASTGLESYEQYF

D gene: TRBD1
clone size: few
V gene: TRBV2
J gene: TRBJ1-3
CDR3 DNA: TGTGCCAGCAGTGTCTTGGGACAGGTCCTCTCTGGAAACACCATATATTTT
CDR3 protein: CASSVLGQVLSGNTIYF

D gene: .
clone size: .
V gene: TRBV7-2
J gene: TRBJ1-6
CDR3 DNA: TGTGCCAGCAGGACGGGAATTAATTCACCCCTCCACTTT
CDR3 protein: CASRTGINSPLHF

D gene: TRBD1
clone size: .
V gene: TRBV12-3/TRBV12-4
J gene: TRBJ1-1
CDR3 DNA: TGTGCCAGCAGTCGGGGACAGGCCGAAGCTTTCTTT
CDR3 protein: CASSRGQAEAFF

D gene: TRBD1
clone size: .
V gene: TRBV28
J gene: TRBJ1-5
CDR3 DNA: TGTGCCAGCAGTTTAGAAACCGGGACAGGGAGTAATCAGCCCCAGCATTTT
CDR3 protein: CASSLETGTGSNQPQHF

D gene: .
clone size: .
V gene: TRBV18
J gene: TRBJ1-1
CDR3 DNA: TGTGCCAGCTCACCCCGAGGAGTCATGGGGAACACTGAAGCTTTCTTT
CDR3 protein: CASSPRGVMGNTEAFF

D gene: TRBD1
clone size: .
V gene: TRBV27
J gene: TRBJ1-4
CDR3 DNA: TGTGCCAGCAGTCCCCAGGGGGCTGGGGTACTGTTTTTT
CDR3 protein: CASSPQGAGVLFF

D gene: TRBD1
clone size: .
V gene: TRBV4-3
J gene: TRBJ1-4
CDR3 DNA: TGCGCCAGCAGCCAAGATCCTTATAAGACAGGGAACGGAAAACTGTTTTTT
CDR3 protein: CASSQDPYKTGNGKLFF

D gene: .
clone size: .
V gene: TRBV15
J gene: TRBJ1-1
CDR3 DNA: TGTGCCACCAGCGGCGGTACACAGAACACTGAAGCTTTCTTT
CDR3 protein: CATSGGTQNTEAFF

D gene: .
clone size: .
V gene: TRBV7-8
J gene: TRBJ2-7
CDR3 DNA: TGTGCCAGCAGCTTAGATAGGGGTTACGAGCAGTACTTC
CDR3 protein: CASSLDRGYEQYF

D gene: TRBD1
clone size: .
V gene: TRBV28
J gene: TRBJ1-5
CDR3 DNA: TGTGCCAGCGAGGACAGGGTAAATCATAGCAATCAGCCCCAGCATTTT
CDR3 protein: CASEDRVNHSNQPQHF

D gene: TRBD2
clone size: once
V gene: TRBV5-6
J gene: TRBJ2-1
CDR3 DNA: TGTGCCAGCAGCCCCCTGGTCAGCGGGAGATCGGATGAGCAGTTCTTC
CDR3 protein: CASSPLVSGRSDEQFF

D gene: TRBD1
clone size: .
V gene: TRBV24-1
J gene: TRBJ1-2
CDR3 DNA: TGTGCCACCAGTGAAGGGACAGTTGGCTACACCTTC
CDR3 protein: CATSEGTVGYTF